This note documents a single TCR beta chain sequence. Other DNA sequences in the same sample also yield this CDR3. This record belongs to a study of blood T cell repertoires in COVID-19. This CDR3 is built from 14 residues. Deletions cut 0 bases from V and 2 bases from J, with 7 bases between. Germline-derived CDR1 and CDR2 are MNHEY and SVGAGI. TCRdb's copy holds only in-frame clones and misses some; the assay was immunoSEQ multiplex PCR. The sample has 250,000 to 350,000 clones, approximately 88% seen once. Sequences were obtained from peripheral blood. The chain uses TRBV6-5 and TRBJ1-1, with a tentative D call TRBD1 (6 bases). The clonotype was recovered from a human donor with COVID-19, enrolled during active disease. The donor label of this sample is uncertain. For the CDR3, the DNA is TGTGCCAGCAGTTACTCACAGGGAAACACTGAAGCTTTCTTT. The encoded protein is CASSYSQGNTEAFF.